This T cell receptor (beta chain) was identified during a study of cytomegalovirus exposure and HLA in healthy donors. Turning to the study itself: Among some 400 genotyped donors, around 80% fell in the Caucasian-associated ancestry cluster.

Overall study findings and caveats: The classifier reportedly diagnosed cytomegalovirus status with high sensitivity and specificity.

Germline CDR1 and CDR2: SEHNR and FQNEAQ (reference sequence). Trimming stripped 5 bases from V and 0 bases from J, with 11 bases between. CDR3 size: 15 residues. A note on this clone: Its antigen is still unknown.

The PCR employed 60 Vbeta primers together with 13 Jbeta primers. TCRdb keeps only in-frame clones here, not all; method: immunoSEQ multiplex PCR. The profile shows around 84,000 clones, more than 60% of them singletons. The sequence came from a human donor in good health. This rearrangement joins TRBV7-9 to TRBJ2-1, with D hard to call. Material for sequencing was PBMCs. The CDR3 region has the DNA TGTGCCAGCAGCCCAACTTCACGCTCCTACAATGAGCAGTTCTTC. Translation: CASSPTSRSYNEQFF.